Here is one T cell receptor beta chain with its context. The antigen is unknown. The CDR3 is 12 amino acids. CDR1 is MNHNY, CDR2 SVGAGI, per germline (reference sequence). Trimming removed 1 base at V and 4 bases at J, with 5 bases between. The protocol was immunoSEQ multiplex PCR, while the TCRdb copy is restricted to in-frame clones and leaves out a portion. The sample has tens of thousands of clones, around 89% seen once. The data derive from a study of neoadjuvant nivolumab and ipilimumab in lung cancer. Whole-study results and caveats: Only two of four nivolumab-treated tumors gained richness and clonality by surgery. Compared with tumor-adjacent uninvolved lung, resected tumors showed greater richness and clonality.

The input for sequencing was blood, taken before neoadjuvant nivolumab, alone or with ipilimumab. The clonotype was recovered from an adult with non-small cell lung cancer. Some clones in this sample may be carry-over from other donors' samples. The chain couples TRBV6-6 to TRBJ2-7; D gene ambiguous. CDR3 amino acids: CASSYLWYEQYF. CDR3 coding DNA: TGTGCCAGCAGTTACTTATGGTACGAGCAGTACTTC.